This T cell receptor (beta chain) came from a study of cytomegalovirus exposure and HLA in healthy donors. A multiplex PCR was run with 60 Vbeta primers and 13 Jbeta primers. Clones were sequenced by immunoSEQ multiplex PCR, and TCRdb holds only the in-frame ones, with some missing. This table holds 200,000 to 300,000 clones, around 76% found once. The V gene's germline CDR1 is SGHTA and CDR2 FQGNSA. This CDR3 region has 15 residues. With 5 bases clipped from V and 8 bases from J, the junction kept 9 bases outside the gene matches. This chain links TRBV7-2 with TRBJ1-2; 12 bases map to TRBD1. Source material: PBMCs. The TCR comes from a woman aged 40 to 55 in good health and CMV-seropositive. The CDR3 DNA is TGTGCCAGCAGCGTCCCGGGACAGGGGGCGAAGGGCTACACCTTC. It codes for CASSVPGQGAKGYTF.